Many counts were recorded for the clone carrying this T cell receptor beta chain. Its target is not known. TCRdb itself ran the 5' RACE reads through MiXCR, one entry per CDR3 protein. Among roughly 48,000 distinct CDR3 sequences listed, approximately 5.8% were seen once. The ends were cut back, 0 bases at V and 4 bases at J, with 9 bases in the middle. Per the germline V gene, CDR1 is LNHNV and CDR2 is YYDKDF (reference sequence). The CDR3 consists of 14 residues. The data were obtained in a study of neurological immune-mediated disorders. Study in general: Disease course was recorded as relapsing-remitting for about 31 and secondary progressive for about 9% of the 34 multiple sclerosis patients.

Regarding the study as a whole: Phylogenetic grouping assigned the repertoires of 18 of 34 multiple sclerosis patients to one related-CDR3 cluster, which constitutes a possible signature. Across subjects, expanded clones had no CDR3 amino acid sequences in common, pointing to private repertoires in all groups.

The chain joins TRBV15 to TRBJ2-5, with D maybe TRBD1 (6 bases). The sequenced sample consisted of CD4+ T cells from blood. This receptor was obtained from a woman under 30 with multiple sclerosis. The CDR3 DNA follows: TGTGCCACCAGCAGAGATGCAGGGGCAGAGACCCAGTACTTC. Translated: CATSRDAGAETQYF.